This passage covers 20 T cell receptor beta chains from one sample sequenced in a study of T cells expressing NK-cell markers. TCRdb re-analyzed the 5' RACE reads; it lists each CDR3 protein once, without DNA. Its table lists about 260,000 distinct CDR3 sequences. Sequenced: blood T cells: a sorted CD56 or NKG2C T cell subset, CD4+ or CD8+ T cells, or bulk PBMC T cells (not recorded which). These receptors were obtained from a man between 18 and 35 years old in good health.

The chain combines TRBV20-1 with TRBJ2-5. CDR3 size: 14 residues. CDR1 is DFQATT, CDR2 SNEGSKA, per germline (reference sequence). CDR3 loop: CSAPLRGTQETQYF.

The gene calls are TRBV7-2 and TRBJ2-5; the D gene TCRdb calls, TRBD1, cannot be checked with no DNA. The CDR3 has 14 amino acids. Per germline, CDR1 SGHTA and CDR2 FQGNSA. CDR3 sequence reads: CASSTWDNRETQYF.

This chain joins TRBV7-2 and TRBJ2-1; TCRdb lists TRBD1, though no DNA is available to test this call. This CDR3 is built from 14 residues. Germline-derived CDR1 and CDR2 are SGHTA and FQGNSA. CDR3 sequence: CASSLRPVPSEQFF.

The rearrangement uses TRBV15 and TRBJ2-5; the D gene TCRdb calls, TRBD1, cannot be checked with no DNA. The CDR3 runs 14 residues. Germline V gene data show CDR1 as LNHNV and CDR2 as YYDKDF (reference sequence). The CDR3 sequence is CATSIQTGIETQYF.

This chain links TRBV3-1 with TRBJ2-5; the TCRdb D gene call, TRBD2, has no DNA to confirm it. CDR3 length equals 16 residues. Germline CDR1 and CDR2: LGHDT and YNNKEL (reference sequence). The CDR3 is CASSPPGTSGKETQYF.

The rearrangement uses TRBV2 and TRBJ1-5; as DNA is missing, the TRBD1 call by TCRdb cannot be tested. The CDR3 totals 15 residues. Germline loops: CDR1 SNHLY, CDR2 FYNNEI. The CDR3 sequence is CASPGEIRGNQPQHF.

The chain has TRBV7-2 and TRBJ2-1. From germline, CDR1 is SGHTA and CDR2 FQGNSA. This CDR3 spans 14 amino acids. The CDR3 sequence is CASRSYLIDNEQFF.

The V gene is TRBV27, the J gene TRBJ1-4. Germline V gene data show CDR1 as MNHEY and CDR2 as SMNVEV (reference sequence). The CDR3 is 20 residues long. CDR3 in amino acids: CASSLSISFLRTGANEKLFF.

The chain uses TRBV12-3 or TRBV12-4 and TRBJ1-4. This CDR3 spans 15 amino acids. CDR3 amino acids: CASSARAYGDEKLFF.

The V call is TRBV5-1, the J call TRBJ2-1; TCRdb indicates TRBD2, and absent DNA this call remains unverified. This CDR3 spans 15 amino acids. The germline V gene encodes CDR1 SGHRS and CDR2 YFSETQ. Here the CDR3 reads CASSLVLREGNEQFF. The whole variable domain, filled in from reference TRBV5-1 and TRBJ2-1, reads KAGVTQTPRYLIKTRGQQVTLSCSPISGHRSVSWYQQTPGQGLQFLFEYFSETQRNKGNFPGRFSGRQFSNSRSEMNVSTLELGDSALYLCASSLVLREGNEQFFGPGTRLTVL.

This chain links TRBV15 with TRBJ2-3; lacking DNA, the TRBD2 call made by TCRdb goes unchecked. The germline gives CDR1 LNHNV, CDR2 YYDKDF (reference sequence). CDR3 length: 13 amino acids. Here the CDR3 reads CATSREGTDTQYF.

The chain's CDR3 is CSVEETGADTDTQYF. This chain connects TRBV29-1 to TRBJ2-3; TCRdb lists TRBD1, though no DNA is available to test this call. CDR3 size: 15 residues. In germline, CDR1 is SQVTM, CDR2 ANQGSEA.

This chain connects TRBV12-3 or TRBV12-4 to TRBJ2-3; TCRdb returns TRBD2, unconfirmable since there is no DNA. This CDR3 spans 15 amino acids. Here the CDR3 reads CASRPGSGRTDTQYF.

The chain employs TRBV6-1 and TRBJ2-1; the D call of TRBD2 rests on TCRdb alone, since no DNA is present to check it. Germline loops: CDR1 MNHNS, CDR2 SASEGT. The CDR3 has 14 amino acids. CDR3 amino acids: CASSEGWTSGSRIF.

The chain employs TRBV12-3 or TRBV12-4 and TRBJ1-1; TCRdb's assignment of TRBD1 cannot be checked, as there is no DNA. This CDR3 region has 13 residues. CDR3 sequence reads: CASSDRRLTEAFF.

The V gene is TRBV6-1, the J gene TRBJ2-1; TCRdb returns TRBD1, unconfirmable since there is no DNA. The V gene's germline CDR1 is MNHNS and CDR2 SASEGT. The CDR3 spans 14 residues. This chain's CDR3 is CASQLRDRYNEQFF.

The chain joins TRBV20-1 to TRBJ2-1; the D gene TCRdb calls, TRBD2, cannot be checked with no DNA. Per germline, CDR1 DFQATT and CDR2 SNEGSKA (reference sequence). The CDR3 totals 12 residues. The CDR3 loop is CSASPTARQAFF.

V is TRBV20-1 and J is TRBJ1-2. CDR3 length: 14 residues. CDR1 and CDR2 from the germline V gene are DFQATT and SNEGSKA (reference sequence). CDR3 residues: CSANLETAIGGYTF.

The CDR3 loop reads CAGRPHGINIQYF. J is TRBJ2-4 and V is TRBV28. Germline V gene sequence: CDR1 MDHEN, CDR2 SYDVKM. The length of the CDR3 is 13 residues.

V gene TRBV28 combines with J gene TRBJ2-5; TCRdb's assignment of TRBD1 cannot be checked, as there is no DNA. CDR1 MDHEN and CDR2 SYDVKM come from the germline V gene. This CDR3 is 13 amino acids long. CDR3 protein: CASRPGQLETQYF. Together with reference TRBV28 and TRBJ2-5, the CDR3 gives the full variable domain: DVKVTQSSRYLVKRTGEKVFLECVQDMDHENMFWYRQDPGLGLRLIYFSYDVKMKEKGDIPEGYSVSREKKERFSLILESASTNQTSMYLCASRPGQLETQYFGPGTRLLVL.